These 13 T cell receptor beta chains came from one sample sequenced in a study of OX40 agonist ivuxolimab in advanced cancers. The assay was immunoSEQ multiplex PCR, and TCRdb's table has in-frame clones only and misses some. The top ten hold 8.4% of the sample, which has about 83,000 clones, 91% seen once. Here the sequenced sample was CD4+ or CD8+ T cells sorted from blood, taken in a trial of the OX40 agonist ivuxolimab. These TCRs come from an adult with an advanced solid tumor such as melanoma, head and neck, liver or kidney cancer.

The rearrangement uses TRBV7-9 and TRBJ2-7; D is possibly TRBD1 (6 bases). The V gene lost 4 bases and the J gene lost 4 bases, with 17 bases spanning the gap. The CDR3 sequence is 15 residues long. The V gene's germline CDR1 is SEHNR and CDR2 FQNEAQ (reference sequence). The CDR3: CASSSAPGEKYEQYF. The CDR3 DNA is TGTGCCAGCAGCTCAGCCCCAGGGGAGAAGTACGAGCAGTACTTC.

The J gene is TRBJ2-7, the V gene TRBV2, with no clear D. V lost 6 bases and J 2 bases, leaving 8 bases between the germline ends. Per germline, CDR1 SNHLY and CDR2 FYNNEI. The CDR3 runs to 12 residues. The CDR3 bases are TGTGCCAGCAGGTGCCCTACCTACGAGCAGTACTTC. Translation gives CASRCPTYEQYF.

This CDR3 is CASSLGTELEAFF. CDR3 sequence (DNA): TGTGCCAGCAGCTTGGGGACAGAGCTTGAAGCTTTCTTT. The chain joins TRBV11-2 to TRBJ1-1; 7 bases match TRBD1. The CDR3 is 13 residues long. The V gene's germline CDR1 is SGHAT and CDR2 FQNNGV. The trim removed 3 bases at V and 7 bases at J, leaving 5 bases unmatched.

The chain recombines TRBV28 with TRBJ1-5, with D maybe TRBD1 (6 bases). V was clipped by 6 bases and J by 7 bases, with 13 bases between them. The CDR3 covers 13 residues. The germline V gene encodes CDR1 MDHEN and CDR2 SYDVKM. CDR3 residues: CASSQTGWQPQHF. CDR3 coding DNA: TGTGCCAGCAGCCAAACAGGGTGGCAGCCCCAGCATTTT.

The chain combines TRBV15 with TRBJ2-7, with a weak D call TRBD1 (6 bases). Germline V gives CDR1 LNHNV, CDR2 YYDKDF (reference sequence). Trimming took 3 bases from V and 7 from J, leaving 16 bases between them. The CDR3 extends over 14 amino acids. CDR3 DNA sequence: TGTGCCACCAGCAGTGTGCAGGGGAAAGAGGAGCAGTACGTC. This translates into CATSSVQGKEEQYV.

V is TRBV27 and J is TRBJ2-1; possibly TRBD1 or TRBD2 for D (6 bases each). Germline CDR1 is MNHEY and CDR2 is SMNVEV (reference sequence). With 2 bases removed from V and 9 bases from J, the gap between germline ends came to 17 bases. This CDR3 region has 15 residues. For the CDR3, the DNA is TGTGCCAGCAGTTTAGTGGGGGCCAAGGAGGGTGAGCAGTTCTTC. Amino acids: CASSLVGAKEGEQFF.

This rearrangement joins TRBV23-1 to TRBJ2-7, with D perhaps TRBD1 (6 bases). TRBV23-1 has ORF status, its function being uncertain. This CDR3 region has 14 residues. The V and J ends lost 7 bases and 4 bases respectively, with 17 bases between them. This chain's CDR3 is CASTQQGNPYEQYV. The CDR3 DNA follows: TGCGCCAGCACCCAGCAGGGGAACCCTTACGAGCAGTACGTC.

V and J are TRBV2 and TRBJ1-1; D is uncertain. The CDR3 length is 12 residues. V was cut by 6 bases and J by 5 bases, with 10 bases left in between. Germline V gives CDR1 SNHLY, CDR2 FYNNEI. The CDR3 is CASREKWTEAFF. The CDR3 coding sequence is TGTGCCAGCAGGGAAAAATGGACTGAAGCTTTCTTT.

The chain combines TRBV13 with TRBJ2-5, with D possibly being TRBD2 (5 bases). The CDR3 extends over 14 amino acids. V was cut by 4 bases and J by 4 bases, with 13 bases left in between. CDR1 and CDR2 (germline): PRHDT, FYEKMQ (reference sequence). The CDR3 sequence is CASSSATGSETQYF. The CDR3 coding sequence is TGTGCCAGCAGCTCCGCGACGGGGTCAGAGACCCAGTACTTC.

The genes are TRBV10-3 and TRBJ1-4; 8 bases align to TRBD1. V dropped 6 bases and J dropped 7; count of bases not matched to a gene: 7. This CDR3 comprises 14 residues. Germline V gene sequence: CDR1 ENHRY, CDR2 SYGVKD. The CDR3 coding sequence is TGTGCCATCAGCGATACAGGGGGAGGTGAAAAACTGTTTTTT. This gives the protein CAISDTGGGEKLFF.

This clone came up once. The chain has TRBV25-1 and TRBJ2-1; D is uncertain. CDR1 is MGHDK, CDR2 SYGVNS, per germline. The CDR3 consists of 12 residues. V was cut by 3 bases and J by 8 bases, with 8 bases left in between. CDR3: CASSEWSYEQFF. The CDR3 DNA sequence: TGTGCCAGCAGTGAGTGGTCCTATGAGCAGTTCTTC.

This clone was counted a single time. The chain recombines TRBV29-1 with TRBJ1-5; D is undetermined. V gave up 5 bases and J gave up 0 bases, with 8 bases separating them. The germline CDR1 and CDR2 sequences are SQVTM and ANQGSEA. The length of the CDR3 is 13 residues. The DNA for the CDR3 is TGCAGCGTTAACTGGGATAGCAATCAGCCCCAGCATTTT. As protein: CSVNWDSNQPQHF.

The CDR3 reads CASSKRDSRTDTQYF. The DNA for the CDR3 is TGTGCCAGCAGTAAGCGGGACAGCCGCACAGATACGCAGTATTTT. The chain uses TRBV25-1 and TRBJ2-3; D may correspond to TRBD1 or TRBD2 (7 bases each). The V and J ends lost 5 bases and 1 base respectively, with 13 bases between them. The CDR3 sequence is 15 residues long. Looked up from germline, CDR1 is MGHDK and CDR2 is SYGVNS.